Listed below are T cell receptor beta chains from one sample, sequenced in a study of tumor and adjacent non-tumor tissue in lung cancer. TCRdb processed the multiplex PCR reads anew with MiXCR; each CDR3 protein has one entry. The sample yields 35,000 to 55,000 distinct CDR3 sequences, over 55% seen once. Sample: distant non-tumor lung tissue. The receptors were sampled from a man in his fifties with non-small cell lung cancer. Both conserved end residues are part of each CDR3. Each record gives: clone size, V gene, D gene, J gene, CDR3 DNA, CDR3 protein. The D gene is left open where the match is weak. Clone size is stated in some rows and not others, as once, few, many or a class when expanded.

clone_size: NA
v_call: TRBV7-9
d_call: TRBD2
j_call: TRBJ2-7
cdr3_nt: TGTACCAGCAGCTTAAGTGGAGGGGAGGGGTTCTACGAGCAATACTTC
cdr3_aa: CTSSLSGGEGFYEQYF

clone_size: NA
v_call: TRBV4-2
d_call: NA
j_call: TRBJ2-1
cdr3_nt: TGTGTCAGCAGCCAAGATCGAGTAAGCAATGAGCAGTTCTTT
cdr3_aa: CVSSQDRVSNEQFF

clone_size: many
v_call: TRBV6-2/TRBV6-3
d_call: NA
j_call: TRBJ1-5
cdr3_nt: TGTGCCAGCAGTTACTCATCTCAGGGTGATCAGCCCCAGCATTTT
cdr3_aa: CASSYSSQGDQPQHF

clone_size: many
v_call: TRBV6-5
d_call: NA
j_call: TRBJ1-3
cdr3_nt: TGTGCCACCGGGGGGACTACTGGAAACACCATATATTTT
cdr3_aa: CATGGTTGNTIYF

clone_size: many
v_call: TRBV27
d_call: TRBD2
j_call: TRBJ2-7
cdr3_nt: TGTGCCAGCAGTTTAAAAGGCGGGGGGGTCTCCTACGAGCAGTACTTC
cdr3_aa: CASSLKGGGVSYEQYF

clone_size: NA
v_call: TRBV11-3
d_call: TRBD1
j_call: TRBJ2-7
cdr3_nt: TGTGATAGCAGCCCGGGACAGGGACTACTCTACGAGCAGTACTTC
cdr3_aa: CDSSPGQGLLYEQYF

clone_size: medium-sized
v_call: TRBV29-1
d_call: NA
j_call: TRBJ1-2
cdr3_nt: TGCAGCGTTGTATATGGGAATGGCTACACCTTC
cdr3_aa: CSVVYGNGYTF

clone_size: few
v_call: TRBV20-1
d_call: TRBD2
j_call: TRBJ2-2
cdr3_nt: TGCAGTGCTAGTATGGCTAGCGGGCACACAGGGGAGCTGTTTTTT
cdr3_aa: CSASMASGHTGELFF

clone_size: NA
v_call: TRBV11-2
d_call: TRBD2
j_call: TRBJ2-7
cdr3_nt: TGCGCCAGCAGCTTAAGGAGCGGGGGGGCCCTTAAGCAGTACTTC
cdr3_aa: CASSLRSGGALKQYF

clone_size: NA
v_call: TRBV2
d_call: TRBD2
j_call: TRBJ2-3
cdr3_nt: TGTGCCAGCATCACGATAGCGGGGGTCGGAGATACGCAGTATTTT
cdr3_aa: CASITIAGVGDTQYF

clone_size: few
v_call: TRBV5-1
d_call: TRBD2
j_call: TRBJ2-3
cdr3_nt: TGCGCCAGCAGGCCCGGGACTAGCTACACAGATGCGCAGTATTTT
cdr3_aa: CASRPGTSYTDAQYF

clone_size: NA
v_call: TRBV7-8
d_call: NA
j_call: TRBJ2-1
cdr3_nt: TGTGCCAGCAGCTTAGCCGACGGGGCCAAAGGGCAGTTCTTC
cdr3_aa: CASSLADGAKGQFF